The present T cell receptor beta chain was sequenced within a study of control samples from healthy donors and cancer patients. Generated by immunoSEQ multiplex PCR, the TCRdb table keeps only in-frame clones and is missing some. The sample lists around 33,000 clones; roughly nine tenths were seen once. This TCR came from a woman in her 40s with lung cancer. What was sequenced was PBMCs.

CDR3 DNA: TGTGCCAGTAGTAGGAGCTCTGGGGCCAACGTCCTGACTTTC. Protein sequence: CASSRSSGANVLTF. This rearrangement joins TRBV19 to TRBJ2-6; D unclear. Germline assignment: CDR1 LNHDA and CDR2 SQIVND (reference sequence). V was shortened by 4 bases and J by 0 bases, with 4 bases between the two germline ends. This CDR3 comprises 14 residues.